A selection of T cell receptor beta chains follows, all from one sample in a study of OX40 agonist ivuxolimab in advanced cancers. The method was immunoSEQ multiplex PCR; TCRdb's version includes in-frame clones alone and lacks a portion of them. The table lists tens of thousands of clones, around 75% of them singletons, with 15% to 20% in the top ten. The sequences come from CD4+ or CD8+ T cells sorted from blood, collected in a trial of the OX40 agonist ivuxolimab. The receptor source for this set is an adult with an advanced solid tumor such as melanoma, head and neck, liver or kidney cancer. The CDR3 runs from the conserved cysteine through the conserved F or W. Fields, in order: D gene, clone size, J gene, V gene, CDR3 DNA, CDR3 protein. A D gene is named only where the DNA matches it firmly. Rows give clone size only sometimes, using once, few, many, or a class for an expanded clone.

>NA|NA|TRBJ2-7|TRBV6-5
TGTGCCAGCCCCGGGGGAAGCTCCTACGAGCAGTACTTC
CASPGGSSYEQYF
>NA|NA|TRBJ2-1|TRBV9
TGTGCCAGCAGCGTAGAGGTCTCCGCCTACAATGAGCAGTTCTTC
CASSVEVSAYNEQFF
>NA|NA|TRBJ2-7|TRBV28
TGTGCCAGCAGTTTAATCGCCCCTCGCACGGCAAGGACTCCAGAATCCTACGAGCAGTACTTC
CASSLIAPRTARTPESYEQYF
>NA|NA|TRBJ1-2|TRBV27
TGTGCCAGCACCCCGGGAGCCGGACGGGGCTATGGCTACACCTTC
CASTPGAGRGYGYTF
>NA|few|TRBJ2-7|TRBV7-9
TGTGCCAGCAGCTTAGATCCGGGTTCCCACGAGCAGTACTTC
CASSLDPGSHEQYF
>NA|NA|TRBJ1-5|TRBV7-6
TGTGCCAGCAGCTTAAGCCCGGCTCGGAATCAGCCCCAGCATTTT
CASSLSPARNQPQHF
>TRBD2|NA|TRBJ2-1|TRBV7-6
TGTGCCAGCAGCTTAGGATCTAGCGGGGTCTACAATGAGCAGTTCTTC
CASSLGSSGVYNEQFF
>TRBD1|NA|TRBJ2-1|TRBV2
TGTGCCAGCAGAGCCGGGACAGGGGAATCGTACAATGAGCAGTTCTTC
CASRAGTGESYNEQFF
>NA|NA|TRBJ1-2|TRBV27
TGTGCCAGTTGGGGGTTTCCTGGCTACACCTTC
CASWGFPGYTF
>TRBD1|NA|TRBJ2-7|TRBV5-1
TGCGCCAGCAGCCCGATGACAGGGGGGCCCTACGAGCAGTACTTC
CASSPMTGGPYEQYF
>NA|NA|TRBJ2-1|TRBV7-3
TGTGCCAGCAGCTTGGAGGGGGCGAATGTCTACAATGAGCAGTTCTTC
CASSLEGANVYNEQFF
>TRBD1|NA|TRBJ1-2|TRBV9
TGTGCCAGCAGCCCGGCGGACAGGGCCAACTATGGCTACACCTTC
CASSPADRANYGYTF
>NA|NA|TRBJ1-1|TRBV5-1
TGCGCCAGCTCTAGGCTACAGCCGGCTGAAGCTTTCTTT
CASSRLQPAEAFF
>NA|once|TRBJ1-1|TRBV7-9
TGTGCCAGCAGCTTCATACAGGGCCTCGGCACTGAAGCTTTCTTT
CASSFIQGLGTEAFF
>NA|NA|TRBJ1-4|TRBV4-1
TGCGCCAGCAGCCGCATTCTGTCTAATGAAAAACTGTTTTTT
CASSRILSNEKLFF
>NA|NA|TRBJ2-7|TRBV6-6
TGTGCCAGCAGTTACCTCCCGGGGTACGAGCAGTACTTC
CASSYLPGYEQYF
>NA|NA|TRBJ2-5|TRBV7-3
TGTGCCAGCAGTCCCGGGACCCATACCTGGGAGACCCAGTACTTC
CASSPGTHTWETQYF
>NA|NA|TRBJ2-7|TRBV6-6
TGTGCCAGCAGTTACTCCTCCCTATACGAGCAGTACTTC
CASSYSSLYEQYF
>NA|NA|TRBJ2-4|TRBV28
TGTGCCAGCAGTTTGAGGGACTCTAAAAACATTCAGTACTTC
CASSLRDSKNIQYF
>NA|many|TRBJ2-3|TRBV7-8
TGTGCCAGCAGCGCCGTCGGCACAGATACGCAGTATTTT
CASSAVGTDTQYF
>NA|NA|TRBJ2-7|TRBV5-4
TGTGCCAGCAGCCCGTCAGTGGGGGCTAGCTCCTACGAGCAGTACTTC
CASSPSVGASSYEQYF
>NA|NA|TRBJ2-3|TRBV7-9
TGTGCCAGCAACCACCCCGATACGCAGTATTTT
CASNHPDTQYF
>TRBD2|NA|TRBJ2-1|TRBV27
TGTGCCAGCAGTTCCCTCATACCGCGGGGGGGCCGTCCGTCCAATGAGCAGTTCTTC
CASSSLIPRGGRPSNEQFF
>NA|NA|TRBJ2-3|TRBV7-6
TGTGCCAGCAGCTTAGCGGGGGGGCGTGATACGCAGTATTTT
CASSLAGGRDTQYF
>TRBD1|NA|TRBJ1-2|TRBV6-5
TGTGCCAGCAGTTACGGGCAGGGGGAGTATGGCTACACCTTC
CASSYGQGEYGYTF
>TRBD1|once|TRBJ2-7|TRBV10-2
TGCGCCAGCAGTGAGCTGACAGGGTTTTACGAGCAGTACTTC
CASSELTGFYEQYF
>NA|NA|TRBJ1-4|TRBV6-1
TGTGCCAGCAGTGAAACGCAGGGCGGGAATGAAAAACTGTTTTTT
CASSETQGGNEKLFF
>NA|medium-sized|TRBJ1-5|TRBV19
TGTGCCAGTAGTATAGGGACACTTAGCAATCAGCCCCAGCATTTT
CASSIGTLSNQPQHF
>NA|NA|TRBJ1-2|TRBV5-1
TGCGCCAGCAGCTTGGCCGGGACGGGCTATGGCTACACCTTC
CASSLAGTGYGYTF
>NA|NA|TRBJ2-5|TRBV11-1
TGTGCCAGCAGCTTATGGGGACGGCTGTACCAAGAGACCCAGTACTTC
CASSLWGRLYQETQYF
>NA|NA|TRBJ2-5|TRBV5-1
TGCGCCAGCAGCTTGGTCGGGGCCGCTCTAGAGACCCAGTACTTC
CASSLVGAALETQYF
>NA|NA|TRBJ2-7|TRBV28
TGTGCCAGCAGTTACTCGAACAGGGACGAGCAGTACTTC
CASSYSNRDEQYF
>NA|once|TRBJ2-1|TRBV6-5
TGTGCCAGCAGTTACTCGGCTAGAGGGAATGAGCAGTTCTTC
CASSYSARGNEQFF
>NA|once|TRBJ1-4|TRBV7-9
TGTGCCAGCAGCTCGGTTAATGAAAAACTGTTTTTT
CASSSVNEKLFF
>NA|NA|TRBJ2-5|TRBV7-9
TGTGCCAGCAGCCTAAAGGGGGTTCGCGAGACCCAGTACTTC
CASSLKGVRETQYF
>NA|NA|TRBJ1-1|TRBV28
TGTGCCAGCAGTTTCCTCTCCCTCAGAGTGAACACTGAAGCTTTCTTT
CASSFLSLRVNTEAFF
>TRBD1|few|TRBJ2-5|TRBV10-3
TGTGCCATCAGTGGGATCCGGGACAGAGCCTCCGGGTACCAAGAGACCCAGTACTTC
CAISGIRDRASGYQETQYF
>NA|NA|TRBJ2-7|TRBV6-5
TGTGCCAGCGTGGGGAGGGGGGAGCACGAGCAGTACTTC
CASVGRGEHEQYF
>NA|NA|TRBJ1-1|TRBV27
TGTGCCAGCAGCGGGGACCGGGATCGGGCTTTCTTT
CASSGDRDRAFF
>TRBD1|NA|TRBJ2-2|TRBV6-5
TGTGCCAGCAGTTGGAACCCGGGACAGGGGACCGGGGAGCTGTTTTTT
CASSWNPGQGTGELFF
>TRBD1|NA|TRBJ1-2|TRBV7-9
TGTGCCAGCAGCACCGACAGGGGGCGAGATGGCTACACCTTC
CASSTDRGRDGYTF
>NA|few|TRBJ1-2|TRBV5-6
TGTGCCAGCAGCTTAGGACAGTCTTTATATGGCTACACCTTC
CASSLGQSLYGYTF
>NA|few|TRBJ2-5|TRBV6-1
TGTGCCAGCAGTGCCCTCTTTACCGGGGGGCTCCGGGAGACCCAGTACTTC
CASSALFTGGLRETQYF
>TRBD1|few|TRBJ2-7|TRBV7-8
TGTGCCAGCAGCTTAGGGACAGGTCTCTCCTACGAGCAGTACTTC
CASSLGTGLSYEQYF
>TRBD1|NA|TRBJ2-7|TRBV2
TGTGCCAGCAGTGAAGGATCAGGGGGTTCCTACGAGCAGTACTTC
CASSEGSGGSYEQYF
>NA|medium-sized|TRBJ2-7|TRBV11-2
TGTGCCAGCAGCTTAGGAGGGAAGCAGTACTTC
CASSLGGKQYF
>TRBD2|NA|TRBJ2-3|TRBV29-1
TGCAGCGTCGAACCTCTGACTAGCGGGGAGGCAGATACGCAGTATTTT
CSVEPLTSGEADTQYF
>NA|NA|TRBJ1-2|TRBV27
TGTGCCAGCAGTCCGGTAGACCTGGGAGCTTTCTATGGCTACACCTTC
CASSPVDLGAFYGYTF
>TRBD1|NA|TRBJ2-2|TRBV29-1
TGCAGCGTTGAAGCCCCGGGACAGGGGGACCCCGGGGAGCTGTTTTTT
CSVEAPGQGDPGELFF
>TRBD1|NA|TRBJ2-5|TRBV6-5
TGTGCCAGCAGTGGGGGACAGGGCCAGGGGACCCAGTACTTC
CASSGGQGQGTQYF
>NA|NA|TRBJ2-6|TRBV7-9
TGTGCCAGCAGCGTGCAATTATACCAACAAAGTCGGGCCAACGTCCTGACTTTC
CASSVQLYQQSRANVLTF
>NA|NA|TRBJ2-7|TRBV5-5
TGTGCCAGCAGCCAAGGGGACGGATTAGCAGTATACGAGCAGTACTTC
CASSQGDGLAVYEQYF
>NA|NA|TRBJ2-7|TRBV28
TGTGCCAGCAATGGAAGGAGGTCCTACGAGCAGTACTTC
CASNGRRSYEQYF
>NA|NA|TRBJ2-7|TRBV30
TGTGCCTGGACTCATCCAGGACAAGGGGTATACGAGCAGTACTTC
CAWTHPGQGVYEQYF
>NA|NA|TRBJ2-7|TRBV5-4
TGTGCCAGCAGCTCTACAGGGTTTGGGTCGGGCGAGCAGTACTTC
CASSSTGFGSGEQYF